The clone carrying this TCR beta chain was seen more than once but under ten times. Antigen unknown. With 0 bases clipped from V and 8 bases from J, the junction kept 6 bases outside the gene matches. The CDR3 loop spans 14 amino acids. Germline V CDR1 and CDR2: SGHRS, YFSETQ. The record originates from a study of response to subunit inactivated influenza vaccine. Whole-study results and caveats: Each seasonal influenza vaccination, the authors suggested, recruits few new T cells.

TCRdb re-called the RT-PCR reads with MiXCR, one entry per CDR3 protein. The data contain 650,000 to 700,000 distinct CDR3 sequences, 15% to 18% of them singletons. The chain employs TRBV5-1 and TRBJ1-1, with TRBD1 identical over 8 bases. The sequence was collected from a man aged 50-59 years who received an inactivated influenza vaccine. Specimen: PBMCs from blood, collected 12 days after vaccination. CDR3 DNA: TGCGCCAGCAGCTTGGTATTGGGACAGGCAGAAGCTTTCTTT. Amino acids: CASSLVLGQAEAFF.